This T cell receptor beta chain was documented in a study of memory CD4+ T cells and cytomegalovirus serostatus. Looking at the study overall: Donors were healthy Belgian adults, 10 or so CMV seropositive and about two dozen seronegative.

V lost 7 bases to trimming and J lost 0 bases; unmatched junction nucleotides: 3. Germline V gene sequence: CDR1 SGHNT, CDR2 YENEEA. This CDR3 region has 14 residues. The sort gate was single viable CD3+CD4+CD8-CD45RO+ cells for memory CD4+ T cells. Original processing notes: Out-of-frame sequences were removed, leaving roughly 2,200,000 distinct TCRbeta sequences. Repertoires were generated with immunoSEQ multiplex PCR, while TCRdb's copy carries only in-frame clones and drops some. V and J calls and clone size come straight from that table; D and trimming were deduced from the DNA. Among 27,000 or so clones listed, about 80% were seen once.

The origin of this receptor is an adult in good health and CMV-seronegative. The chain links TRBV11-3 to TRBJ2-1; TRBD2 matches at 7 bases. Sequenced: memory CD4+ T cells from blood. DNA for the CDR3: TGTGCCAGCAAGCGGGGCCCCTCCTACAATGAGCAGTTCTTC. Translated: CASKRGPSYNEQFF.